One sample yielded the 7 T cell receptor beta chains listed below, sequenced in a study of cytomegalovirus exposure and HLA in healthy donors. 13 Jbeta primers and 60 Vbeta primers were used for the PCR. Data came from immunoSEQ multiplex PCR; TCRdb stores just in-frame clones and leaves some out. The sample shows more than 95,000 clones, about three quarters of them seen only once. The sample comprised PBMCs. Every receptor here comes from a woman aged 55-70 years in good health and CMV-seropositive.

This clone was counted only a few times. The chain uses TRBV30 and TRBJ1-1; 8 bases fit TRBD1. Germline V gene lookup returns CDR1 GTSNPN and CDR2 SVGIG (reference sequence). The CDR3 runs 13 residues. With 5 bases clipped from V and 1 base from J, the junction kept 3 bases outside the gene matches. The CDR3 region has the DNA TGTGCCTGGGCCCAGGGGGCGAACACTGAAGCTTTCTTT. It is translated as CAWAQGANTEAFF.

The rearrangement uses TRBV4-3 and TRBJ2-5; 7 nucleotides agree with TRBD2. Trimming at V came to 4 bases and at J to 4 bases, leaving 9 bases not matched to a gene. Germline V gene lookup returns CDR1 LGHNA and CDR2 YSLEER. This CDR3 is 15 amino acids long. The CDR3 region has the DNA TGCGCCAGCAGCCCCGGGACGGGCGGGGGAGAGACCCAGTACTTC. This encodes CASSPGTGGGETQYF.

J is TRBJ1-2 and V is TRBV19; no definite D call. The CDR3 contains 12 residues. Trimming stripped 2 bases from V and 2 bases from J, with 3 bases between. Per germline, CDR1 LNHDA and CDR2 SQIVND (reference sequence). The CDR3 DNA reads as TGTGCCAGTAGTATACAGAACTATGGCTACACCTTC. Amino acids: CASSIQNYGYTF. Filled out from reference TRBV19 and TRBJ1-2, the complete variable domain reads DGGITQSPKYLFRKEGQNVTLSCEQNLNHDAMYWYRQDPGQGLRLIYYSQIVNDFQKGDIAEGYSVSREKKESFPLTVTSAQKNPTAFYLCASSIQNYGYTFGSGTRLTVV.

This chain connects TRBV7-6 to TRBJ2-7; maybe TRBD2 (5 bases). Germline loops: CDR1 SGHVS, CDR2 FNYEAQ. There are 17 residues in the CDR3. V shed 0 bases and J shed 2 bases, with 17 bases lying between them. The CDR3 nucleotides are TGTGCCAGCAGCTTAGCATTCTCGGGGAGAGAGGCCTACGAGCAGTACTTC. Protein product: CASSLAFSGREAYEQYF.

This sequence joins TRBV7-8 and TRBJ2-5; D unclear. The J call may be incorrect, as the DNA end agrees better with TRBJ2-7. The CDR3 loop spans 11 amino acids. Germline CDR1 and CDR2: SGHVS and FQNEAQ. CDR3 DNA: TGTGCCAGCAGCTACTTGTACGAGCAGTACTTC. Its protein product is CASSYLYEQYF.

The rearrangement links TRBV4-1 to TRBJ2-5; 7 bases are a match to TRBD1. The better agreement between TRBJ2-7 and the DNA end casts doubt on the J call. This CDR3 comprises 16 residues. Germline CDR1 reads MGHRA; CDR2 reads YSYEKL. The CDR3 is CASSRSAPGGPYEQYF. The CDR3 region has the DNA TGCGCCAGCAGCCGGAGTGCGCCAGGGGGACCCTACGAGCAGTACTTC.

CDR3 in amino acids: CAISEASGGVSDTQYF. CDR3 sequence (DNA): TGTGCCATCAGTGAGGCTAGCGGGGGGGTGTCAGATACGCAGTATTTT. This chain connects TRBV10-3 to TRBJ2-3; TRBD2 matches 12 bases. From germline, CDR1 is ENHRY and CDR2 SYGVKD. The CDR3 spans 16 residues. V shed 2 bases, J shed 4 bases, and the junction held 4 bases outside the gene matches.